Below, 19 T cell receptor beta chains from the same sample are listed, as sequenced in a study of blood T cell repertoires in COVID-19. Profiled with immunoSEQ multiplex PCR; TCRdb holds only in-frame clones, not every one. The sample lists nearly 100,000 clones, 65% to 90% seen once, with about 1.7% in the top ten. Sequenced: peripheral blood. Every receptor here comes from a man aged 80 or over with acute or convalescent COVID-19.

This clone was seen once. V gene TRBV19 combines with J gene TRBJ1-2; D not certain. This CDR3 region has 15 residues. The V end was cut by 3 bases, the J end by 4 bases, with 15 bases between. Germline values: CDR1 LNHDA, CDR2 SQIVND (reference sequence). The chain's CDR3 is CASSILGPEVYGYTF. The CDR3 nucleotides are TGTGCCAGTAGTATCCTCGGCCCTGAGGTCTATGGCTACACCTTC.

V is TRBV30 and J is TRBJ1-6, with TRBD1 matching 11 bases. The CDR3 length is 13 residues. Germline V gene sequence: CDR1 GTSNPN, CDR2 SVGIG (reference sequence). V trimming: 4 bases; J trimming: 11 bases; junction bases outside the gene matches: 4. CDR3 sequence reads: CAWTGQGDAPLHF. The CDR3 coding sequence is TGTGCCTGGACGGGACAGGGGGATGCACCCCTCCACTTT.

The chain links TRBV11-3 to TRBJ2-1; TRBD2 matches 7 bases. CDR3 length: 15 amino acids. Per the germline V gene, CDR1 is SGHNT and CDR2 is YENEEA. After removal of 0 bases from V and 5 bases from J, the junction contained 4 bases not matched to a gene. The CDR3 protein is CASSLDGTINNEQFF. The CDR3 bases are TGTGCCAGCAGCTTAGACGGGACTATTAACAATGAGCAGTTCTTC.

The V gene is TRBV7-2, the J gene TRBJ1-6, with a weak D call TRBD1 (6 bases). This CDR3 contains 15 residues. The germline V gene has CDR1 SGHTA and CDR2 FQGNSA. V was shortened by 1 base and J by 7 bases, with 11 bases between the two germline ends. Written as DNA, the CDR3 is TGTGCCAGCAGCTTAGTTGGACAGCCAAATTCACCCCTCCACTTT. Translated: CASSLVGQPNSPLHF.

J is TRBJ1-1 and V is TRBV18, with no clear D. The length of the CDR3 is 17 residues. Germline V lookup: CDR1 KGHSH, CDR2 LQKENI. Trimming cost V 1 base and J 0 bases, with 15 bases left between them. This CDR3 is CASSPRFEVTMNTEAFF. CDR3 nucleotides: TGTGCCAGCTCACCACGGTTTGAGGTGACCATGAACACTGAAGCTTTCTTT.

The chain joins TRBV5-1 to TRBJ1-3; TRBD1 matches at 7 bases. Germline CDR1 is SGHRS and CDR2 is YFSETQ. This CDR3 has 14 amino acids. V lost 1 base to trimming and J lost 9 bases; unmatched junction nucleotides: 7. CDR3 DNA: TGCGCCAGCAGCTTGCGACAGGGCATAGGCACCATATATTTT. Protein sequence: CASSLRQGIGTIYF.

The chain employs TRBV4-3 and TRBJ2-3, with no clear D. This CDR3 has 14 residues. Per the germline V gene, CDR1 is LGHNA and CDR2 is YSLEER. The V end was cut by 1 base, the J end by 2 bases, with 7 bases between. The CDR3 sequence: CASSQGRFTDTQYF. The DNA of the CDR3 is TGCGCCAGCAGCCAAGGGCGGTTCACAGATACGCAGTATTTT.

The genes are TRBV19 and TRBJ2-1; D is unclear. The V gene lost 4 bases and the J gene lost 8 bases, with 15 bases spanning the gap. The length of the CDR3 is 14 residues. Germline CDR1 is LNHDA and CDR2 is SQIVND (reference sequence). CDR3 in amino acids: CASSTLLLPDEQFF. The DNA of the CDR3 is TGTGCCAGTAGTACGCTCCTCCTACCCGATGAGCAGTTCTTC. The full variable domain, with the rest looked up from reference TRBV19 and TRBJ2-1, is DGGITQSPKYLFRKEGQNVTLSCEQNLNHDAMYWYRQDPGQGLRLIYYSQIVNDFQKGDIAEGYSVSREKKESFPLTVTSAQKNPTAFYLCASSTLLLPDEQFFGPGTRLTVL.

The CDR3 nucleotides read TGTGCCAGCAGTTTCCCCAGTCCGGAGACCCAGTACTTC. Translated: CASSFPSPETQYF. The V gene is TRBV28, the J gene TRBJ2-5; D is unclear. The ends were cut back, 3 bases at V and 5 bases at J, with 10 bases in the middle. The CDR3 has 13 residues. Germline CDR1 MDHEN, CDR2 SYDVKM. The whole variable domain, remainder taken from reference TRBV28 and TRBJ2-5, is DVKVTQSSRYLVKRTGEKVFLECVQDMDHENMFWYRQDPGLGLRLIYFSYDVKMKEKGDIPEGYSVSREKKERFSLILESASTNQTSMYLCASSFPSPETQYFGPGTRLLVL.

This chain links TRBV3-1 (or the pseudogene TRBV3-2) with TRBJ1-1; maybe TRBD1 (6 bases). The germline V and J ends were trimmed by 4 bases and 0 bases, with 9 bases remaining between them. The CDR3 extends over 14 amino acids. From germline, CDR1 is LGHDT and CDR2 YNNKEL (reference sequence). CDR3 in DNA: TGTGCCAGCAGCCCCAGGGGCCTGAACACTGAAGCTTTCTTT. It is translated as CASSPRGLNTEAFF.

This clone has only one observation. The chain carries TRBV10-3 and TRBJ1-1; TRBD1 is a possible D gene (6 bases). V lost 2 bases and J lost 3, with 16 bases in between. The CDR3 consists of 16 residues. The germline CDR1 and CDR2 sequences are ENHRY and SYGVKD. The CDR3 DNA reads TGTGCCATCAGTGAGCCTCACAGGGCAAGAGACACTGAAGCTTTCTTT. This gives the protein CAISEPHRARDTEAFF.

The chain has TRBV9 and TRBJ2-1, with TRBD2 matching over 10 bases. Germline loops: CDR1 SGDLS, CDR2 YYNGEE. This CDR3 region has 14 residues. V shed 3 bases, J shed 6 bases, and the junction held 3 bases outside the gene matches. Here the CDR3 reads CASSASGRGNEQFF. In nucleotides, the CDR3 is TGTGCCAGCAGCGCGAGCGGGAGGGGCAATGAGCAGTTCTTC.

This sequence joins TRBV9 and TRBJ1-2, with 8 bases matching TRBD1. The germline V gene has CDR1 SGDLS and CDR2 YYNGEE. After removal of 3 bases from V and 6 bases from J, the junction contained 10 bases not matched to a gene. This CDR3 is built from 15 residues. The CDR3 reads CASSASGQEINGYTF. The CDR3 DNA follows: TGTGCCAGCAGCGCCTCGGGACAGGAGATCAATGGCTACACCTTC.

The gene calls are TRBV19 and TRBJ1-3; D possibly corresponds to TRBD1 (5 bases). The germline CDR1 and CDR2 sequences are LNHDA and SQIVND (reference sequence). The V end lost 9 bases, the J end lost 7 bases, and 13 bases lay between the germline ends. The CDR3 is made up of 12 amino acids. The CDR3 DNA reads as TGTGCCAGCCGGGACCGGGGGAACACCATATATTTT. Amino acid sequence: CASRDRGNTIYF.

The chain carries TRBV28 and TRBJ2-5; TRBD1 matches at 12 bases. Germline loops: CDR1 MDHEN, CDR2 SYDVKM. The junction had 10 bases not matched to a gene; V was cut back by 7 bases and J by 4 bases. This CDR3 has 16 amino acids. The CDR3 region has the DNA TGTGCCAGCACCAAAGCCGGGACAGGGGGCGCAGAGACCCAGTACTTC. Translation gives CASTKAGTGGAETQYF.

The J gene is TRBJ2-3, the V gene TRBV5-6; TRBD2 is a possible D gene (5 bases). CDR1 SGHDT and CDR2 YYEEEE come from the germline V gene. This CDR3 contains 14 residues. Trimming left V 5 bases short and J 2 bases short, with 12 bases between. CDR3 DNA sequence: TGTGCCAGCAGTAACGGACTCCTCACAGATACGCAGTATTTT. Its translation: CASSNGLLTDTQYF.

The chain uses TRBV9 and TRBJ2-1; TRBD2 agrees at 9 bases. CDR1 SGDLS and CDR2 YYNGEE come from the germline V gene. This CDR3 contains 17 residues. V dropped 0 bases and J dropped 8; count of bases not matched to a gene: 12. This CDR3 reads CASSVASSAGGPHEQFF. The CDR3 DNA sequence: TGTGCCAGCAGCGTAGCAAGTTCGGCGGGAGGGCCGCATGAGCAGTTCTTC.

This clone was counted once. This sequence joins TRBV7-9 and TRBJ2-2; 11 bases are a match to TRBD2. Germline loops: CDR1 SEHNR, CDR2 FQNEAQ (reference sequence). Unmatched junction bases numbered 3, after V lost 5 bases and J lost 7 bases. The CDR3 is 14 amino acids. CDR3 in amino acids: CASSRLAGFGELFF. As DNA, the CDR3 is TGTGCCAGCAGCCGACTAGCGGGATTCGGGGAGCTGTTTTTT.

V is TRBV5-4 and J is TRBJ2-7; 10 bases line up with TRBD1. Germline-derived CDR1 and CDR2 are SGHNT and YYREEE (reference sequence). The CDR3 extends over 15 amino acids. Trimming cost V 4 bases and J 4 bases; bases outside gene matches: 8. CDR3: CASSPGQGVQYEQYF. Written as DNA, the CDR3 is TGTGCCAGCAGCCCCGGACAGGGGGTCCAGTACGAGCAGTACTTC.